A selection of T cell receptor beta chains follows, all from one sample in a study of human T cells and chemical hapten exposure. Using its own MiXCR run on the RACE reads, TCRdb lists one record per CDR3 protein. The sample contains 90,000 to 110,000 distinct CDR3 sequences, approximately 8.8% of which appear only once. The material was whole blood, obtained in connection with sensitization to the hapten diphenylcyclopropenone (DPC). Receptors originate from a woman in her forties with alopecia areata. Some clones in this sample may be carry-over from other donors' samples. CDR3s include the opening cysteine and the closing phenylalanine or tryptophan. Each record gives: D gene, V gene, J gene, CDR3 length, clone size, CDR3 DNA, CDR3 protein. D genes are given only for firm matches. Size values are once, few and many counts, or a class for expanded clones, and some rows have none.

d_call: NA; v_call: TRBV27; j_call: TRBJ2-5; cdr3_length: 16; clone_size: many; cdr3_nt: TGTGCCAGCAGTCACCTCCCGGGACTCCGAAACGAGACCCAGTACTTC; cdr3_aa: CASSHLPGLRNETQYF
d_call: NA; v_call: TRBV20-1; j_call: TRBJ2-7; cdr3_length: 13; clone_size: many; cdr3_nt: TGCAGTGCTAGGACCGTATGGGTCTACGAGCAGTACTTC; cdr3_aa: CSARTVWVYEQYF
d_call: TRBD1; v_call: TRBV28; j_call: TRBJ2-1; cdr3_length: 15; clone_size: NA; cdr3_nt: TGTGCCAGCAGTTTAAGGGTGACAGGGAAGTATGAGCAGTTCTTC; cdr3_aa: CASSLRVTGKYEQFF
d_call: NA; v_call: TRBV12-3/TRBV12-4; j_call: TRBJ2-6; cdr3_length: 16; clone_size: few; cdr3_nt: TGTGCCAGCAGTTTGGGTGCGAGCTCTGGGGCCAACGTCCTGACTTTC; cdr3_aa: CASSLGASSGANVLTF
d_call: NA; v_call: TRBV18; j_call: TRBJ1-1; cdr3_length: 14; clone_size: many; cdr3_nt: TGTGCCAGCTCACCTAGCAAGGGGGACACTGAAGCTTTCTTT; cdr3_aa: CASSPSKGDTEAFF
d_call: NA; v_call: TRBV28; j_call: TRBJ2-2; cdr3_length: 14; clone_size: many; cdr3_nt: TGTGCCAGCAAGAGCACTGGAAACACCGGGGAGCTGTTTTTT; cdr3_aa: CASKSTGNTGELFF
d_call: NA; v_call: TRBV5-1; j_call: TRBJ2-3; cdr3_length: 16; clone_size: NA; cdr3_nt: TGCGCCAGCAGCTTGGGCGGGACACAGAGCACAGATACGCAGTATTTT; cdr3_aa: CASSLGGTQSTDTQYF
d_call: NA; v_call: TRBV28; j_call: TRBJ1-2; cdr3_length: 13; clone_size: many; cdr3_nt: TGTGCCAGCAGTTCCGGGGCTAACTATGGCTACACCTTC; cdr3_aa: CASSSGANYGYTF
d_call: NA; v_call: TRBV12-3/TRBV12-4; j_call: TRBJ1-5; cdr3_length: 15; clone_size: NA; cdr3_nt: TGTGCCAGCAGTTTGGCAGGTGGAGGGGATCAGCCCCAGCATTTT; cdr3_aa: CASSLAGGGDQPQHF
d_call: NA; v_call: TRBV7-9; j_call: TRBJ2-2; cdr3_length: 15; clone_size: many; cdr3_nt: TGTGCCAGCAGGACAGGAATGACGAACACCGGGGAGCTGTTTTTT; cdr3_aa: CASRTGMTNTGELFF
d_call: TRBD1; v_call: TRBV29-1; j_call: TRBJ2-2; cdr3_length: 14; clone_size: many; cdr3_nt: TGCAGCGTTCGAGGGACAGACCTAACCGGGGAGCTGTTTTTT; cdr3_aa: CSVRGTDLTGELFF
d_call: NA; v_call: TRBV7-3; j_call: TRBJ1-1; cdr3_length: 16; clone_size: few; cdr3_nt: TGTGCCAGCAGCTTACGAGGGGGACCCCCGAACACTGAAGCTTTCTTT; cdr3_aa: CASSLRGGPPNTEAFF
d_call: NA; v_call: TRBV9; j_call: TRBJ2-5; cdr3_length: 14; clone_size: NA; cdr3_nt: TGTGCCAGCAGCGTAGCTCCAGGGATGGAGACCCAGTACTTC; cdr3_aa: CASSVAPGMETQYF
d_call: NA; v_call: TRBV24-1; j_call: TRBJ2-3; cdr3_length: 13; clone_size: few; cdr3_nt: TGTGCCACCAGTGATTTCTTGGTAAATACGCAGTATTTT; cdr3_aa: CATSDFLVNTQYF
d_call: TRBD2; v_call: TRBV19; j_call: TRBJ2-1; cdr3_length: 15; clone_size: NA; cdr3_nt: TGTGCCAGTAGTACCGAGCGGGGTAGATACAATGAGCAGTTCTTC; cdr3_aa: CASSTERGRYNEQFF
d_call: NA; v_call: TRBV7-2; j_call: TRBJ2-3; cdr3_length: 14; clone_size: many; cdr3_nt: TGTGCCAGCAGCTTAGCCAGGGCCTTCGATACGCAGTATTTT; cdr3_aa: CASSLARAFDTQYF
d_call: TRBD1; v_call: TRBV4-3; j_call: TRBJ2-7; cdr3_length: 15; clone_size: many; cdr3_nt: TGCGCCAGCAGCCAAGGAAGTCACAGGGGGTACGAGCAGTACTTC; cdr3_aa: CASSQGSHRGYEQYF
d_call: NA; v_call: TRBV20-1; j_call: TRBJ2-1; cdr3_length: 12; clone_size: many; cdr3_nt: TGCAGTGCTAGCGGGAACTACAATGAGCAGTTCTTC; cdr3_aa: CSASGNYNEQFF
d_call: TRBD1; v_call: TRBV27; j_call: TRBJ2-7; cdr3_length: 16; clone_size: many; cdr3_nt: TGTGCCAGCAGTTTAGAGTTTGGACAGGGATATTACGAGCAGTACTTC; cdr3_aa: CASSLEFGQGYYEQYF
d_call: NA; v_call: TRBV14; j_call: TRBJ2-1; cdr3_length: 12; clone_size: NA; cdr3_nt: TGTGCCAGCAGCCAAGATGCCGGGGTCCCGGTCTTC; cdr3_aa: CASSQDAGVPVF
d_call: TRBD2; v_call: TRBV5-1; j_call: TRBJ2-4; cdr3_length: 18; clone_size: many; cdr3_nt: TGCGCCAGCACTACTAGCGGGGGAGGTTATGGGGCCAAAAACATTCAGTACTTC; cdr3_aa: CASTTSGGGYGAKNIQYF
d_call: TRBD1; v_call: TRBV19; j_call: TRBJ2-1; cdr3_length: 16; clone_size: few; cdr3_nt: TGTGCCAGTAGTCCCGGGACAGCCAGCTCCTACAATGAGCAGTTCTTC; cdr3_aa: CASSPGTASSYNEQFF